This T cell receptor beta chain emerged from a study of CD8 T cells in Susac syndrome. Concerning this clonotype itself: Its target is unknown.

Random hexamers were used to reverse transcribe the RNA input (about 0.45 to 1 ug). Using its own MiXCR run on the immunoSEQ multiplex PCR reads, TCRdb lists one record per CDR3 protein. The sample records tens of thousands of distinct CDR3 sequences, approximately 93% being singletons. Study-level results: Clonal expansion involving Susac CD8+ cells peaked in TEMRA cells and active patients.

Germline V gene data show CDR1 as SGHRS and CDR2 as YFSETQ. With 2 bases removed from V and 2 bases from J, the gap between germline ends came to 11 bases. The CDR3 is 14 residues long. This TCR came from a human donor with Susac syndrome. Sample: CD8+ T cells from PBMCs. The chain couples TRBV5-1 to TRBJ2-7; possibly TRBD2 for D (5 bases). This CDR3 reads CASSLRTGPYEQYF. DNA of the CDR3: TGCGCCAGCAGCTTAAGGACTGGGCCCTACGAGCAGTACTTC.